This T cell receptor beta chain was recorded in a study of cytomegalovirus exposure and HLA in healthy donors. With 60 Vbeta and 13 Jbeta primers, the PCR was carried out. This table comes from immunoSEQ multiplex PCR, and its TCRdb copy is limited to in-frame clones, with some not included. The table records approximately 110,000 clones, around 81% of them present only once. This CDR3 is 13 amino acids long. V shed 5 bases and J shed 0 bases, with 8 bases lying between them. Germline V gene lookup returns CDR1 SGHDN and CDR2 FVKESK. Findings and caveats of the study: Several of the most significant clusters were apparently associated with common viral pathogens in a later analysis. Presence/absence analyses treated sequencing depth as roughly uniform across donors.

Note on this clone: The antigen remains unidentified.

Sequenced: PBMCs. The rearrangement links TRBV14 to TRBJ2-7; D is uncertain. The clonotype comes from a woman in her 30s in good health and CMV-seronegative. The CDR3 DNA reads as TGTGCCAGCAGCTTTTCTCCCTCCTACGAGCAGTACTTC. Translated: CASSFSPSYEQYF.